This T cell receptor (beta chain) was captured in a study of blood T cell repertoires in COVID-19. Produced via immunoSEQ multiplex PCR; TCRdb's table is partial and in-frame only. The top ten clones hold about a sixth of a sample with roughly 200,000 clones, approximately 80% of them seen once. Per germline, CDR1 SGHDT and CDR2 YYEEEE. The CDR3 extends over 14 amino acids. Trimming shortened V by 2 bases and J by 13 bases, and 16 bases separated the two germline ends. This TCR was sampled from a woman over 75 with active or convalescent COVID-19. This chain joins TRBV5-6 and TRBJ1-6; D unresolved. The specimen sequenced was peripheral blood. CDR3 sequence (DNA): TGTGCCAGCAGCTTACAAGGAATAAAAGCGCCCCTCCACTTT. Translation gives CASSLQGIKAPLHF.